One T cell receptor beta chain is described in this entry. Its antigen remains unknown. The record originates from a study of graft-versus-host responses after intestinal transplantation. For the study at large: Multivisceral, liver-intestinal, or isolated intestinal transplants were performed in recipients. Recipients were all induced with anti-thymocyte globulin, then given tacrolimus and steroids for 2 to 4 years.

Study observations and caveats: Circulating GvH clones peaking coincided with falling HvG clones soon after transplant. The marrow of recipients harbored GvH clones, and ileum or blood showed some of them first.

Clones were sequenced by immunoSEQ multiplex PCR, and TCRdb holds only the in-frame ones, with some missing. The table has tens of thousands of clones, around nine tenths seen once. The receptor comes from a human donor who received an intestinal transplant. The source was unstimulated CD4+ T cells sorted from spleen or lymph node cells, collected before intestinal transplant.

CDR3 coding DNA: TGTGCCAGCAGCCAAGCCCCAGGGGGTCCCTCCTACACCGGGGAGCTGTTTTTT. It specifies CASSQAPGGPSYTGELFF. The rearrangement joins TRBV4-2 to TRBJ2-2; 7 nucleotides match TRBD1. J gave up 3 bases and V 1 base, and 11 bases lay outside the gene matches. CDR1 is LGHNA and CDR2 is YNFKEQ in the germline V gene. The CDR3 runs to 18 residues.